The 11 T cell receptor beta chains below all came from one sample that was sequenced in a study of CD8 T cells in Susac syndrome. An amount of RNA that ranged from roughly 0.45 to 1 ug was reverse transcribed with random hexamers. A single record per CDR3 protein comes from TCRdb applying MiXCR to the immunoSEQ multiplex PCR reads. The repertoire consists of fewer than 100,000 distinct CDR3 sequences, with over 75% occurring once and the leading ten covering just over 0.5%. The sequenced sample was CD8+ T cells from PBMCs. These receptors all stem from a human donor with multiple sclerosis.

The chain recombines TRBV19 with TRBJ2-2; TRBD2 agrees at 9 bases. J was trimmed by 1 base and V by 5 bases; bases with no gene match: 2. CDR3 length: 15 residues. CDR1 LNHDA and CDR2 SQIVND come from the germline V gene (reference sequence). Here the CDR3 reads CASSLLAGNTGELFF. The CDR3 DNA reads as TGTGCCAGTAGTTTACTAGCGGGGAACACCGGGGAGCTGTTTTTT.

The J gene is TRBJ1-2, the V gene TRBV4-2; 8 bases map to TRBD1. V shed 2 bases, J shed 6 bases, and the junction held 5 bases outside the gene matches. Germline CDR1 reads LGHNA; CDR2 reads YNFKEQ. CDR3 length: 14 amino acids. The CDR3 nucleotides read TGTGCCAGCAGCCAACCGGACAGGGTAGATGGCTACACCTTC. Its protein is CASSQPDRVDGYTF.

The rearrangement joins TRBV18 to TRBJ2-3, with a tentative D call TRBD1 (5 bases). The CDR3 totals 17 residues. Trimming removed 0 bases at V and 5 bases at J, with 18 bases between. Per germline, CDR1 KGHSH and CDR2 LQKENI. CDR3 sequence: CASSPPIQGAVVDTQYF. CDR3 coding DNA: TGTGCCAGCTCACCACCGATTCAAGGGGCCGTCGTAGATACGCAGTATTTT.

The V and J genes are TRBV11-2 and TRBJ2-1; 11 positions agree with TRBD2. CDR1 SGHAT and CDR2 FQNNGV come from the germline V gene. The CDR3 sequence is 17 residues long. Trimming took 7 bases from V and 4 from J; bases not matched to a gene: 12. CDR3 residues: CASKLSLTSGIYNEQFF. The CDR3, as DNA: TGTGCCAGCAAGCTTTCCCTGACTAGCGGGATTTACAATGAGCAGTTCTTC.

The V gene is TRBV9, the J gene TRBJ2-1; 12 bases line up with TRBD2. Germline-derived CDR1 and CDR2 are SGDLS and YYNGEE. With 0 bases clipped from V and 0 bases from J, the junction kept 10 bases outside the gene matches. This CDR3 contains 20 residues. DNA of the CDR3: TGTGCCAGCAGCGTAGGGGCAGAAGGACTAGCGGGGCGCTCCTACAATGAGCAGTTCTTC. It is translated as CASSVGAEGLAGRSYNEQFF.

The rearrangement joins TRBV7-9 to TRBJ1-1, with a possible D match to TRBD1 (5 bases). V gave up 11 bases and J gave up 7 bases, with 17 bases separating them. This CDR3 region has 12 residues. Germline loops: CDR1 SEHNR, CDR2 FQNEAQ (reference sequence). Here the CDR3 reads CALNAGGIEAFF. The CDR3 DNA sequence: TGTGCCCTAAATGCTGGGGGGATTGAAGCTTTCTTT.

The genes are TRBV2 and TRBJ2-7; D possibly uses TRBD1 or TRBD2 (6 bases each). Germline CDR1 SNHLY, CDR2 FYNNEI. This CDR3 spans 13 amino acids. Trimming left V 3 bases short and J 3 bases short, with 9 bases between. CDR3 residues: CASSEGGSYEQYF. The CDR3 coding sequence is TGTGCCAGCAGTGAGGGGGGCAGCTACGAGCAGTACTTC.

This clonotype came up once. V gene TRBV12-5 combines with J gene TRBJ1-1; D is possibly TRBD1 (5 bases). Germline CDR1 reads LGHNT; CDR2 reads FRNRAP. The CDR3 covers 14 residues. V was trimmed by 1 base and J by 1 base, leaving 7 bases between them. This CDR3 is CASGLETENTEAFF. The CDR3 DNA follows: TGTGCTAGTGGTTTGGAGACAGAGAACACTGAAGCTTTCTTT.

The chain links TRBV4-2 to TRBJ1-5, with unresolved D. Germline V gene sequence: CDR1 LGHNA, CDR2 YNFKEQ. With 4 bases removed from V and 4 bases from J, the gap between germline ends came to 11 bases. The CDR3 loop spans 14 amino acids. The CDR3 spells CASSPGVGNQPQHF. The CDR3 nucleotides are TGTGCCAGCAGCCCTGGGGTCGGAAATCAGCCCCAGCATTTT.

In its sample, this clonotype was seen a few times. The rearrangement joins TRBV11-2 to TRBJ2-4, with 7 nucleotides matching TRBD1. The germline V gene encodes CDR1 SGHAT and CDR2 FQNNGV. Losses at the gene ends were 4 bases for V and 0 bases for J; bases not matched to a gene: 6. This CDR3 is 16 amino acids long. The DNA of the CDR3 is TGTGCCAGCAGCTCTTCCGGGACAGTAGCCAAAAACATTCAGTACTTC. It yields the protein CASSSSGTVAKNIQYF.

The rearrangement links TRBV7-2 to TRBJ1-4, with D possibly matching TRBD1 (6 bases). Germline CDR1 SGHTA, CDR2 FQGNSA. The CDR3 loop spans 14 amino acids. Trimming cost V 2 bases and J 8 bases, with 12 bases left between them. The CDR3 loop is CASSLLYREEKLFF. DNA for the CDR3: TGTGCCAGCAGCTTACTCTACAGGGAGGAAAAACTGTTTTTT.